This is a list of T cell receptor beta chains from one sample in a study of blood T cell repertoires in COVID-19. This table comes from immunoSEQ multiplex PCR, and its TCRdb copy is limited to in-frame clones, with some not included. The table records 150,000 to 200,000 clones, approximately 80% of them present only once. The sample taken for sequencing was peripheral blood. The receptors come from a woman between 55 and 75 years old with acute or convalescent COVID-19. CDR3s include the opening cysteine and the closing phenylalanine or tryptophan. The D gene is left open where the match is weak. Where a row states a size, it is once, few, many or the class of an expanded clone; other rows omit it.

d_gene	abundance	v_gene	j_gene	CDR3nt	CDR3aa
-	-	TRBV18	TRBJ2-1	TGTGCCAGCTCACCACAATATCAGGGAGGTGGCAATGAGCAGTTCTTC	CASSPQYQGGGNEQFF
-	once	TRBV30	TRBJ1-1	TGTGCCTGGTCCCTGGTTGGCAACACTGAAGCTTTCTTT	CAWSLVGNTEAFF
TRBD1	few	TRBV27	TRBJ1-5	TGTGCCAGCAGTTCGGGACAGGGGGGCAATCAGCCCCAGCATTTT	CASSSGQGGNQPQHF
-	-	TRBV4-1	TRBJ2-1	TGCGCCAGCAGCCAGGGGCTTTGGCTCAATGAGCAGTTCTTC	CASSQGLWLNEQFF
TRBD1	-	TRBV30	TRBJ1-1	TGTGCCTGCAGGGGGCTGAACACTGAAGCTTTCTTT	CACRGLNTEAFF
TRBD2	-	TRBV25-1	TRBJ2-2	TGTGCCAGCAGTGCGAGCGGGGGGGCAACCGGGGAGCTGTTTTTT	CASSASGGATGELFF
-	-	TRBV29-1	TRBJ1-2	TGCAGCGTCCTTAGGGGGACCTATGGCTACACCTTC	CSVLRGTYGYTF
-	-	TRBV9	TRBJ1-2	TGTGCCAGCAGCCCCGGACTTTACTATGGCTACACCTTC	CASSPGLYYGYTF
TRBD1	once	TRBV18	TRBJ1-1	TGTGCCAGCTCACCCTATAGGACAGGGGGTGGGAACACTGAAGCTTTCTTT	CASSPYRTGGGNTEAFF
-	once	TRBV12-3/TRBV12-4	TRBJ2-5	TGTGCCAGCAGTTCCTACCCTTACGAGACCCAGTACTTC	CASSSYPYETQYF
-	-	TRBV21-1	TRBJ1-6	TGTGCCAGCAGCACAGACAGGGGGGAGACCTTTTATAATTCACCCCTCCACTTT	CASSTDRGETFYNSPLHF
TRBD1	-	TRBV5-4	TRBJ1-6	TGTGCCAGCAGCCCGTATGACAGGGCCCTTGGGTCACCCCTCCACTTT	CASSPYDRALGSPLHF
-	-	TRBV11-2	TRBJ1-2	TGTGCCAGCAGCTTGGGCCTCTATGGCTACACCTTC	CASSLGLYGYTF
TRBD2	few	TRBV18	TRBJ2-7	TGTGCCAGCTCACTATCTAGCGGGAGCTACGAGCAGTACTTC	CASSLSSGSYEQYF
TRBD2	-	TRBV30	TRBJ2-1	TGTGCCTGGAGTGTAAGGGCTAGCGGGGGGGCGAGTGAGCAGTTCTTC	CAWSVRASGGASEQFF
TRBD1	once	TRBV5-4	TRBJ1-2	TGTGCCAGCAGAGCCAAGGGACAGGGCTCCCTCAACTATGGCTACACCTTC	CASRAKGQGSLNYGYTF
-	few	TRBV2	TRBJ1-6	TGTGCCAGCAGTGGGGGAGGGAGCCTCTATAATTCACCCCTCCACTTT	CASSGGGSLYNSPLHF
TRBD1	-	TRBV25-1	TRBJ2-7	TGTGCCAGCCAACACAGGGGATGGAACGAGCAGTACTTC	CASQHRGWNEQYF
-	-	TRBV2	TRBJ2-6	TGTGCCAGCAGTGTAAACAGGCCTGGGGCCAACGTCCTGACTTTC	CASSVNRPGANVLTF
-	-	TRBV7-8	TRBJ2-3	TGTGCCAGCAGCTCCCCGGTGTCTGCTAGCTCGCTAATACACACAGATACGCAGTATTTT	CASSSPVSASSLIHTDTQYF
-	-	TRBV6-5	TRBJ1-1	TGTGCCAGCAGTAGGGGAGCGGGGTCGAACACTGAAGCTTTCTTT	CASSRGAGSNTEAFF
-	-	TRBV18	TRBJ2-1	TGTGCCAGCTCACACGGGGACTACAATGAGCAGTTCTTC	CASSHGDYNEQFF
TRBD1	-	TRBV28	TRBJ1-6	TGTGCCAGCATACCTGGACAGGGGGTTAATTCACCCCTCCACTTT	CASIPGQGVNSPLHF
-	-	TRBV7-9	TRBJ1-5	TGTGCCAGCAGCTTAGCTTTTGGGGGCGGCAATCAGCCCCAGCATTTT	CASSLAFGGGNQPQHF
-	-	TRBV9	TRBJ2-3	TGTGCCAGCAGCGCCCAGGGTACTAGCACAGATACGCAGTATTTT	CASSAQGTSTDTQYF
-	-	TRBV6-5	TRBJ1-6	TGTGCCAGCAGTCCACCGGGATCTCGAGCCCTCCACTTT	CASSPPGSRALHF
-	-	TRBV11-1	TRBJ2-5	TGTGCCAGCAGCACTTACCGGGACACCCAAGAGACCCAGTACTTC	CASSTYRDTQETQYF
-	few	TRBV2	TRBJ1-3	TGTGCCTCCAGGTCGGGGAACTCTGGAAACACCATATATTTT	CASRSGNSGNTIYF
-	-	TRBV7-9	TRBJ2-1	TGTGCCAGCAGATTCAACAATGAGCAGTTCTTC	CASRFNNEQFF
-	-	TRBV2	TRBJ1-5	TGTGCCAGCTGTAGAGGCGGACAGAATCAGCCCCAGCATTTT	CASCRGGQNQPQHF
-	few	TRBV28	TRBJ1-5	TGTGCCAGCAGTTCCCCCACAGGGTTTCAGCCCCAGCATTTT	CASSSPTGFQPQHF
TRBD2	-	TRBV15	TRBJ2-3	TGTGCCACCAGCAGGGGCGGGGGTAGCCGCTCGGATACGCAGTATTTT	CATSRGGGSRSDTQYF
-	-	TRBV25-1	TRBJ2-3	TGTGCCAGCAGTGGGGGAGAGTATTTT	CASSGGEYF
TRBD1	-	TRBV9	TRBJ2-1	TGTGCCAGCAGCGTCACAGGACAGGGGGCGAATGAGCAGTTCTTC	CASSVTGQGANEQFF
TRBD1	-	TRBV9	TRBJ2-7	TGTGCCAGCAGCTCGACAGGGGGAGGCTCCGAGCAGTACTTC	CASSSTGGGSEQYF
-	-	TRBV28	TRBJ1-2	TGTGCCAGCAGTCCCGGGACACAGTGGGACTACACCTTC	CASSPGTQWDYTF
-	-	TRBV19	TRBJ1-2	TGTGCCAGTAGTCTGGGGGCAAGTGGTGGAATTGGCTACACCTTC	CASSLGASGGIGYTF
TRBD2	-	TRBV2	TRBJ2-1	TGTGCCAGCAGTGTGAGGACTAGCGGGGGTGAGCAGTTCTTC	CASSVRTSGGEQFF
TRBD1	-	TRBV5-4	TRBJ2-7	TGTGCCAGCAGCCCTCTGACCGGGACAGGGGAACACGAGCAGTACTTC	CASSPLTGTGEHEQYF
-	-	TRBV9	TRBJ2-3	TGTGCCAGCAGCGTGGCTAGCGTCCACACAGATACGCAGTATTTT	CASSVASVHTDTQYF
-	few	TRBV18	TRBJ2-5	TGTGCCAGCTCACCGGGGGGGCCAGAGACCCAGTACTTC	CASSPGGPETQYF
TRBD1	-	TRBV11-3	TRBJ1-6	TGTGCCAGCAGCTTAGGTCGGGACAGGGGTTTGAAGAATTCACCCCTCCACTTT	CASSLGRDRGLKNSPLHF
-	few	TRBV29-1	TRBJ1-2	TGCAGCGTTGTTTGCTTCGATCGACAGGCCTCCTATGGCTACACCTTC	CSVVCFDRQASYGYTF
TRBD1	few	TRBV5-1	TRBJ1-2	TGCGCCAGCAGTGAACAGGGGGTACTCTATGGCTACACCTTC	CASSEQGVLYGYTF
-	-	TRBV7-9	TRBJ1-6	TGTGCCAGCAGCGTGACAGAATTTAATTCACCCCTCCACTTT	CASSVTEFNSPLHF